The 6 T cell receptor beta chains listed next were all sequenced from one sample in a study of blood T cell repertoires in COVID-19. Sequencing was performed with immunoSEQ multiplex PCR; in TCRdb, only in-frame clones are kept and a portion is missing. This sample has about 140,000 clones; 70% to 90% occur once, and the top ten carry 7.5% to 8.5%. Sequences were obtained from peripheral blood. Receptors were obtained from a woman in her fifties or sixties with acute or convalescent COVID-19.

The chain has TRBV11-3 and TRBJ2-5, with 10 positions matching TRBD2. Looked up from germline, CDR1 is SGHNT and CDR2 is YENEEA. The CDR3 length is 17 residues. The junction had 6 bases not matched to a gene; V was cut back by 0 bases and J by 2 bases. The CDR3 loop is CASSLDRLAGDQETQYF. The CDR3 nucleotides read TGTGCCAGCAGCTTAGATCGCCTAGCGGGGGATCAAGAGACCCAGTACTTC.

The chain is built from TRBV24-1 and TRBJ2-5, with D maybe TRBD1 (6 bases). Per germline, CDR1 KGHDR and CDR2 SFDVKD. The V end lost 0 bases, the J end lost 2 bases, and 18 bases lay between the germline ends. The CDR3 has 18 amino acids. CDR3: CATSDLPWTVVRQETQYF. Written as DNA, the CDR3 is TGTGCCACCAGTGATTTGCCCTGGACAGTGGTAAGACAAGAGACCCAGTACTTC.

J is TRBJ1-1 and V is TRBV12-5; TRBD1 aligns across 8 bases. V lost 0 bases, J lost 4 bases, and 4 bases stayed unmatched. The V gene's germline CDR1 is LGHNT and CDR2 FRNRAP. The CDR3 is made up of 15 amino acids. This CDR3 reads CASGLVQQGGTEAFF. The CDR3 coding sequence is TGTGCTAGTGGTTTGGTACAACAGGGGGGCACTGAAGCTTTCTTT. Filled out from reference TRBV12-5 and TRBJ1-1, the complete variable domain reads DARVTQTPRHKVTEMGQEVTMRCQPILGHNTVFWYRQTMMQGLELLAYFRNRAPLDDSGMPKDRFSAEMPDATLATLKIQPSEPRDSAVYFCASGLVQQGGTEAFFGQGTRLTVV.

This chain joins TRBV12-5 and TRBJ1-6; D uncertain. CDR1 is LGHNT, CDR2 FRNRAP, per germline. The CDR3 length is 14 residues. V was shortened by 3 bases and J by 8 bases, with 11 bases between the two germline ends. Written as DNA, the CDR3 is TGTGCTAGTGGTTTTCCGGGAGGTGATTCACCCCTCCACTTT. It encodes CASGFPGGDSPLHF.

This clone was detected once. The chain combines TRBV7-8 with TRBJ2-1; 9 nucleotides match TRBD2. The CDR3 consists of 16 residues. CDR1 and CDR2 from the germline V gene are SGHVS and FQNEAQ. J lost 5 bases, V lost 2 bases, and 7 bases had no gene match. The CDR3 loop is CASSLNWLAGNNEQFF. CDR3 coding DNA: TGTGCCAGCAGCTTAAATTGGCTAGCGGGGAACAATGAGCAGTTCTTC.

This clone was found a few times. The CDR3 loop reads CASTPGGVYGYTF. The CDR3 nucleotides read TGTGCCAGTACCCCGGGGGGGGTCTATGGCTACACCTTC. The chain carries TRBV19 and TRBJ1-2; tentatively, D is TRBD1 (5 bases). Germline CDR1 and CDR2: LNHDA and SQIVND (reference sequence). This CDR3 is built from 13 residues. The ends were cut back, 7 bases at V and 4 bases at J, with 13 bases in the middle.